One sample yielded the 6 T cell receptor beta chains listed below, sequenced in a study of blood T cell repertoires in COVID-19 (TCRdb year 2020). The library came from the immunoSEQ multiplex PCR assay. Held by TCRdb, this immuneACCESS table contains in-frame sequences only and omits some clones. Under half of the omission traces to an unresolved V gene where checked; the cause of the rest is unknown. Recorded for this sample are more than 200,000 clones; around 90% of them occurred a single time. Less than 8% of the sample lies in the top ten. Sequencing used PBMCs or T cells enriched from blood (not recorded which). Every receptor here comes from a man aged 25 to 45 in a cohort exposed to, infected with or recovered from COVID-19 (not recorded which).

The CDR3 DNA sequence: TGTGCCAGCAGTTTACAGGCGGGGACCTACACCGGGGAGCTGTTTTTT. Translating gives CASSLQAGTYTGELFF. The chain couples TRBV27 to TRBJ2-2, with D possibly matching TRBD2 (6 bases). V lost 2 bases and J 3 bases, leaving 13 bases between the germline ends. This CDR3 is 16 amino acids long. Germline-derived CDR1 and CDR2 are MNHEY and SMNVEV (reference sequence).

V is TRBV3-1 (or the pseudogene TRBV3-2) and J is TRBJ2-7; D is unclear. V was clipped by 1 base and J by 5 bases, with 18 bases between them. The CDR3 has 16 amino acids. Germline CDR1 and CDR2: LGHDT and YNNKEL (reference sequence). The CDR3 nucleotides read TGTGCCAGCAGCCAAGGCACCTTTAGGTCCCAGGACGAGCAGTACTTC. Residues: CASSQGTFRSQDEQYF.

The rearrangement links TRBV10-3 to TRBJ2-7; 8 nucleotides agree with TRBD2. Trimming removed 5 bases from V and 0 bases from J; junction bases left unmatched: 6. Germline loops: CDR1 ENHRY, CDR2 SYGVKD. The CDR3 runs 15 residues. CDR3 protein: CAISPSGRSSYEQYF. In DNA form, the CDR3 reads TGTGCCATCAGTCCGAGCGGGAGATCCTCCTACGAGCAGTACTTC.

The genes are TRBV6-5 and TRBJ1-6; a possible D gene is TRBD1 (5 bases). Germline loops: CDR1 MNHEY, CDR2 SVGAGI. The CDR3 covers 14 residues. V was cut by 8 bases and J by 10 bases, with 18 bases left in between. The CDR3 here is CASRLGRGVSPLHF. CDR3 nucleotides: TGTGCCAGCCGGCTGGGGCGGGGAGTATCACCCCTCCACTTT.

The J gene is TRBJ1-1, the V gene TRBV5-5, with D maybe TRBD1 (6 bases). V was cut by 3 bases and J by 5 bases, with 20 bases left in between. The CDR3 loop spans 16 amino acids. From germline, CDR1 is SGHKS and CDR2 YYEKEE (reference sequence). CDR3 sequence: CASSSTGRTRGTEAFF. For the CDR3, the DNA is TGTGCCAGCAGCTCCACAGGGAGAACCCGTGGAACTGAAGCTTTCTTT.

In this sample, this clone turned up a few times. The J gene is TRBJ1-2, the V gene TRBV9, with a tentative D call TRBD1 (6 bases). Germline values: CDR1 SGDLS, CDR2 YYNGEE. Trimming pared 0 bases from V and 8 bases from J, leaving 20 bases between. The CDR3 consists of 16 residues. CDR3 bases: TGTGCCAGCAGCGTAGCGGCCAGGGGTCACCGGGACGGCTACACCTTC. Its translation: CASSVAARGHRDGYTF.